A selection of T cell receptor beta chains follows, all from one sample in a study of shared clonotypes between healthy human individuals. Here immunoSEQ multiplex PCR was the method, and the copy in TCRdb shows in-frame clones only, minus some. Of about 230,000 clones listed, over 50% are singletons. Sequencing used memory CD4+ T cells sorted from blood. These receptors were collected from a man under 40 in good health. The CDR3 runs from the conserved cysteine through the conserved F or W. Fields, in order: V gene, J gene, clone size, D gene, CDR3 protein, CDR3 DNA. The D gene is left open where the match is weak. Size tells how often a clone was seen (once, few, many) or the class of an expanded clone, and some rows leave it out.

V gene: TRBV10-3; J gene: TRBJ2-7; clone size: few; D gene: -; CDR3 protein: CAISVWGYEQYF; CDR3 DNA: TGTGCCATCAGTGTATGGGGCTACGAGCAGTACTTC
V gene: TRBV29-1; J gene: TRBJ1-5; clone size: -; D gene: -; CDR3 protein: CSVEGGANQPQHF; CDR3 DNA: TGCAGCGTTGAGGGGGGCGCAAATCAGCCCCAGCATTTT
V gene: TRBV7-9; J gene: TRBJ1-4; clone size: few; D gene: -; CDR3 protein: CASSFPGLRSGANEKLFF; CDR3 DNA: TGTGCCAGCAGCTTCCCGGGCTTAAGAAGTGGAGCTAATGAAAAACTGTTTTTT
V gene: TRBV28; J gene: TRBJ2-1; clone size: -; D gene: -; CDR3 protein: CASGGLGTYNEQFF; CDR3 DNA: TGTGCCAGCGGGGGGCTCGGTACGTACAATGAGCAGTTCTTC
V gene: TRBV29-1; J gene: TRBJ2-3; clone size: -; D gene: TRBD2; CDR3 protein: CSVCGLAGPPANTDTQYF; CDR3 DNA: TGCAGCGTGTGTGGACTAGCGGGACCTCCTGCAAACACAGATACGCAGTATTTT
V gene: TRBV30; J gene: TRBJ1-5; clone size: -; D gene: -; CDR3 protein: CAWSIGNPNQPQHF; CDR3 DNA: TGTGCCTGGAGTATCGGGAATCCGAATCAGCCCCAGCATTTT
V gene: TRBV11-2; J gene: TRBJ1-4; clone size: -; D gene: -; CDR3 protein: CASSPRLGAGALGKLFF; CDR3 DNA: TGTGCCAGCAGCCCGAGGTTGGGAGCCGGGGCCTTGGGGAAACTGTTTTTT
V gene: TRBV27; J gene: TRBJ2-1; clone size: -; D gene: -; CDR3 protein: CASRTTGSYNEQFF; CDR3 DNA: TGTGCCAGCCGGACTACCGGCTCCTACAATGAGCAGTTCTTC
V gene: TRBV4-1; J gene: TRBJ2-7; clone size: -; D gene: TRBD2; CDR3 protein: CASSQAPPETSAVYEQYF; CDR3 DNA: TGCGCCAGCAGCCAAGCCCCACCAGAGACTAGCGCCGTCTACGAGCAGTACTTC
V gene: TRBV2; J gene: TRBJ1-3; clone size: -; D gene: -; CDR3 protein: CASTPESSGNTIYF; CDR3 DNA: TGTGCCAGCACTCCGGAGAGCTCTGGAAACACCATATATTTT
V gene: TRBV18; J gene: TRBJ1-1; clone size: once; D gene: -; CDR3 protein: CASSPHPPKMNTEAFF; CDR3 DNA: TGTGCCAGCTCCCCGCACCCTCCTAAGATGAACACTGAAGCTTTCTTT
V gene: TRBV2; J gene: TRBJ1-2; clone size: -; D gene: -; CDR3 protein: CASSVIPKGQFGGGYTF; CDR3 DNA: TGTGCCAGCAGTGTCATCCCCAAGGGCCAATTTGGGGGTGGCTACACCTTC
V gene: TRBV27; J gene: TRBJ1-1; clone size: -; D gene: -; CDR3 protein: CASRLAGRENTEAFF; CDR3 DNA: TGTGCCAGCAGACTCGCTGGCAGGGAGAACACTGAAGCTTTCTTT
V gene: TRBV6-1; J gene: TRBJ1-3; clone size: few; D gene: -; CDR3 protein: CASSQLDISGNTIYF; CDR3 DNA: TGTGCCAGCAGTCAATTGGACATCTCTGGAAACACCATATATTTT
V gene: TRBV19; J gene: TRBJ2-2; clone size: -; D gene: TRBD1; CDR3 protein: CASRGHRGRTGELFF; CDR3 DNA: TGTGCCAGTAGGGGACACAGGGGTCGCACCGGGGAGCTGTTTTTT
V gene: TRBV7-7; J gene: TRBJ2-2; clone size: once; D gene: -; CDR3 protein: CASSPRSLNTNTGELFF; CDR3 DNA: TGTGCCAGCAGCCCCCGCAGCTTGAATACGAACACCGGGGAGCTGTTTTTT
V gene: TRBV4-1; J gene: TRBJ2-1; clone size: -; D gene: TRBD1; CDR3 protein: CASSSIAHPTGDYYNEQFF; CDR3 DNA: TGCGCCAGCAGCTCGATCGCCCATCCGACAGGGGATTACTACAATGAGCAGTTCTTC
V gene: TRBV5-1; J gene: TRBJ2-7; clone size: few; D gene: -; CDR3 protein: CASSLTHENEQYF; CDR3 DNA: TGCGCCAGCAGCCTAACACATGAAAACGAGCAGTACTTC
V gene: TRBV28; J gene: TRBJ1-2; clone size: -; D gene: -; CDR3 protein: CASNGRAYGYTF; CDR3 DNA: TGTGCCAGCAATGGCAGGGCCTATGGCTACACCTTC
V gene: TRBV6-1; J gene: TRBJ2-1; clone size: -; D gene: -; CDR3 protein: CASMRGSSYNEQFF; CDR3 DNA: TGTGCCAGCATGCGGGGTAGCTCCTACAATGAGCAGTTCTTC